These 31 T cell receptor beta chains were sequenced from one sample in a study of radiation and T cells in renal cell carcinoma. The protocol was immunoSEQ multiplex PCR, while the TCRdb copy is restricted to in-frame clones and leaves out a portion. Of more than 75,000 clones listed, approximately 83% are singletons. Noted time point: baseline pretreatment blood. Treatment in this sample: 15 Gy SBRT to primary tumor, nephrectomy 4 weeks later. This specimen consisted of blood, obtained from a patient whose treatment included radiotherapy and nephrectomy. These receptors all stem from a man aged 60 to 69 with renal cell carcinoma.

The V and J genes are TRBV7-8 and TRBJ2-7; 7 bases agree with TRBD1. V shed 3 bases, J shed 3 bases, and the junction held 5 bases outside the gene matches. The CDR3 has 14 amino acids. The germline gives CDR1 SGHVS, CDR2 FQNEAQ. CDR3 coding DNA: TGTGCCAGCAGCTTTGGGGACAGTCGCTACGAGCAGTACTTC. This encodes CASSFGDSRYEQYF.

V usage is TRBV13 and J usage is TRBJ2-7, with 7 bases matching TRBD1. V shed 0 bases and J 2 bases; nucleotides not matched to a gene: 4. The CDR3 has 15 residues. Germline CDR1 and CDR2: PRHDT and FYEKMQ (reference sequence). The CDR3 sequence: CASSLGPDRTYEQYF. As DNA, the CDR3 is TGTGCCAGCAGCTTAGGTCCGGACAGGACCTACGAGCAGTACTTC.

The V and J genes are TRBV5-6 and TRBJ1-2; D is ambiguous. Germline CDR1 and CDR2: SGHDT and YYEEEE. V was pared by 4 bases and J by 10 bases, with 17 bases between. This CDR3 has 13 residues. The CDR3 sequence is CASSRSARNFYTF. The CDR3 DNA follows: TGTGCCAGCAGCCGCTCGGCCAGGAATTTCTACACCTTC.

This chain joins TRBV6-5 and TRBJ1-3; the D gene is possibly TRBD1 (6 bases). The length of the CDR3 is 15 residues. Germline V gene lookup returns CDR1 MNHEY and CDR2 SVGAGI. Trimming took off 6 bases at V and 4 bases at J, with 16 bases between the two ends. The CDR3 DNA sequence: TGTGCCAGCAGCAGGGACGGGGGGGCGGGAAACACCATATATTTT. Translating gives CASSRDGGAGNTIYF.

The chain couples TRBV5-5 to TRBJ1-5; D uncertain. The CDR3 covers 13 residues. Trimming removed 1 base from V and 7 bases from J, with 9 bases in between. The V gene's germline CDR1 is SGHKS and CDR2 YYEKEE (reference sequence). The CDR3 DNA reads as TGTGCCAGCAGCTTGTGGGGAGAGCAGCCCCAGCATTTT. It translates to CASSLWGEQPQHF.

The genes are TRBV7-9 and TRBJ2-2; possible D gene TRBD1, 6 bases. The CDR3 is made up of 14 amino acids. Trimming removed 8 bases at V and 6 bases at J, with 16 bases between. Germline-derived CDR1 and CDR2 are SEHNR and FQNEAQ (reference sequence). Here the CDR3 DNA reads TGTGCCAGCCGGGGCAGGGGTTACGCCGGGGAGCTGTTTTTT. Translating gives CASRGRGYAGELFF.

The chain uses TRBV4-2 and TRBJ1-2; possibly TRBD1 for D (5 bases). The CDR3 extends over 15 amino acids. Deletions cut 0 bases from V and 0 bases from J, with 8 bases between. Germline CDR1 is LGHNA and CDR2 is YNFKEQ. The CDR3 here is CASSQDRAPNYGYTF. The CDR3 bases are TGTGCCAGCAGCCAAGACAGGGCTCCTAACTATGGCTACACCTTC.

The J gene is TRBJ2-7, the V gene TRBV28, with D possibly TRBD2 on 7 matching bases. Trimming cost V 6 bases and J 5 bases, with 29 bases left between them. Germline CDR1 and CDR2: MDHEN and SYDVKM. The CDR3 has 18 residues. CDR3 sequence: CASSRPSFGRGPRNEQYF. The CDR3 nucleotides are TGTGCCAGCAGCCGTCCCTCTTTCGGGCGGGGGCCCAGAAACGAGCAGTACTTC.

This chain joins TRBV9 and TRBJ2-1, with 8 bases fitting TRBD2. Germline CDR1 is SGDLS and CDR2 is YYNGEE. With V trimmed by 4 bases and J by 5 bases, 8 bases remained unmatched. The CDR3 spans 15 residues. This chain's CDR3 is CASSPRLAPNNEQFF. Here the CDR3 DNA reads TGTGCCAGCAGCCCTCGACTAGCGCCAAACAATGAGCAGTTCTTC.

This clone was counted only a few times. The sample contains more than one DNA sequence encoding this CDR3. The CDR3 loop reads CASSGTGGNTEAFF. CDR3 coding DNA: TGTGCCAGTAGTGGGACAGGGGGAAACACTGAAGCTTTCTTT. This chain uses TRBV19 with TRBJ1-1; 11 bases match TRBD1. CDR3 length: 14 residues. The germline CDR1 and CDR2 sequences are LNHDA and SQIVND (reference sequence). V shed 5 bases and J 2 bases; nucleotides not matched to a gene: 1.

The J gene is TRBJ2-7, the V gene TRBV6-6, with 15 bases that match TRBD2. J was trimmed by 11 bases and V by 6 bases; bases with no gene match: 14. CDR1 and CDR2 (germline): MNHNY, SVGAGI (reference sequence). The CDR3 loop spans 16 amino acids. CDR3 amino acids: CASSITGLAGGPGEYF. In DNA, the CDR3 is TGTGCCAGCAGCATCACCGGACTAGCGGGAGGGCCAGGGGAGTACTTC.

The genes are TRBV7-9 and TRBJ1-1; maybe TRBD1 (5 bases). V shed 3 bases and J shed 2 bases, with 13 bases lying between them. Germline values: CDR1 SEHNR, CDR2 FQNEAQ (reference sequence). This CDR3 has 15 residues. CDR3 in amino acids: CASSFVGGKNTEAFF. The CDR3 region has the DNA TGTGCCAGCAGCTTCGTCGGGGGGAAAAACACTGAAGCTTTCTTT. Together with reference TRBV7-9 and TRBJ1-1, the CDR3 gives the full variable domain: DTGVSQNPRHKITKRGQNVTFRCDPISEHNRLYWYRQTLGQGPEFLTYFQNEAQLEKSRLLSDRFSAERPKGSFSTLEIQRTEQGDSAMYLCASSFVGGKNTEAFFGQGTRLTVV.

The chain couples TRBV5-4 to TRBJ2-3; 10 positions agree with TRBD1. V was clipped by 6 bases and J by 4 bases; unmatched bases: 8. Germline V gene sequence: CDR1 SGHNT, CDR2 YYREEE (reference sequence). This CDR3 has 15 residues. CDR3 sequence (DNA): TGTGCCAGCAACCCGGGACAGGGGCGGGCAGATACGCAGTATTTT. Translated, it gives CASNPGQGRADTQYF.

The chain combines TRBV9 with TRBJ1-2; no firm D call. The CDR3 is made up of 15 amino acids. Trimming pared 0 bases from V and 0 bases from J, leaving 9 bases between. CDR1 SGDLS and CDR2 YYNGEE come from the germline V gene. CDR3 in amino acids: CASSVAGAPNYGYTF. The DNA for the CDR3 is TGTGCCAGCAGCGTAGCCGGTGCGCCTAACTATGGCTACACCTTC.

The chain employs TRBV27 and TRBJ2-5; D is possibly TRBD2 (5 bases). V lost 3 bases and J 5 bases, leaving 16 bases between the germline ends. The CDR3 is 15 residues long. Germline V lookup: CDR1 MNHEY, CDR2 SMNVEV (reference sequence). The CDR3 coding sequence is TGTGCCAGCAGTTTCCGGGGTATGGGGTGGGAGACCCAGTACTTC. Its translation: CASSFRGMGWETQYF.

The J gene is TRBJ2-2, the V gene TRBV6-5; 9 bases are shared with TRBD1. CDR1 and CDR2 (germline): MNHEY, SVGAGI. This CDR3 is 14 amino acids long. With 6 bases clipped from V and 2 bases from J, the junction kept 1 base outside the gene matches. CDR3 amino acids: CASRTGGNTGELFF. The DNA for the CDR3 is TGTGCCAGCAGAACAGGGGGCAACACCGGGGAGCTGTTTTTT.

The rearrangement joins TRBV2 to TRBJ2-1, with D possibly TRBD1 on 6 matching bases. The ends were cut back, 6 bases at V and 12 bases at J, with 15 bases in the middle. CDR1 SNHLY and CDR2 FYNNEI come from the germline V gene. The CDR3 loop spans 12 amino acids. DNA for the CDR3: TGTGCCAGCAGAGTAGGGGGTGAGGGGCAGTTCTTC. It codes for CASRVGGEGQFF.

This clone was seen just once. The chain has TRBV2 and TRBJ2-1, with a tentative D call TRBD2 (6 bases). This CDR3 comprises 11 residues. V was cut by 4 bases and J by 12 bases, with 10 bases left in between. CDR1 is SNHLY and CDR2 is FYNNEI in the germline V gene. The CDR3 reads CASSVAGWQFF. CDR3 bases: TGTGCCAGCAGTGTCGCGGGGTGGCAGTTCTTC. The entire variable domain, with the rest obtained from reference TRBV2 and TRBJ2-1, is as follows: EPEVTQTPSHQVTQMGQEVILRCVPISNHLYFYWYRQILGQKVEFLVSFYNNEISEKSEIFDDQFSVERPDGSNFTLKIRSTKLEDSAMYFCASSVAGWQFFGPGTRLTVL.

The chain links TRBV5-4 to TRBJ2-3, with 7 bases lining up with TRBD2. This CDR3 contains 15 residues. The V segment lost 6 bases and the J segment 7 bases; nucleotides outside the gene matches: 14. Germline CDR1 SGHNT, CDR2 YYREEE (reference sequence). Here the CDR3 reads CASNPSGTPSYTQYF. The CDR3 coding sequence is TGTGCCAGCAACCCCAGCGGGACCCCCAGTTATACGCAGTATTTT.

The chain joins TRBV21-1 to TRBJ1-5. TRBV21-1 represents a pseudogene. This CDR3 has 18 amino acids. CDR3: CASSKGPSGGRANQPQHF. In nucleotides, the CDR3 is TGTGCCAGCAGCAAAGGCCCCTCGGGCGGGAGGGCCAATCAGCCCCAGCATTTT.

The V and J genes are TRBV6-9 and TRBJ2-7, with D uncertain. Trimming pared 0 bases from V and 2 bases from J, leaving 14 bases between. The CDR3 is made up of 16 amino acids. Germline CDR1 MNHGY, CDR2 SVAAGI. CDR3 in amino acids: CASSYSSVGFPYEQYF. Written as DNA, the CDR3 is TGTGCCAGCAGTTATTCGTCCGTAGGGTTTCCCTACGAGCAGTACTTC.

CDR3 in DNA: TGTGCCAGCAGTCCTACGCCCAACGAAAAACTGTTTTTT. Amino acid sequence: CASSPTPNEKLFF. The chain employs TRBV5-4 and TRBJ1-4; D is unresolved. There are 13 residues in the CDR3. V was clipped by 5 bases and J by 8 bases, with 13 bases between them. In germline, CDR1 is SGHNT, CDR2 YYREEE (reference sequence). Using reference TRBV5-4 and TRBJ1-4 for the parts outside the CDR3, the full variable domain is ETGVTQSPTHLIKTRGQQVTLRCSSQSGHNTVSWYQQALGQGPQFIFQYYREEENGRGNFPPRFSGLQFPNYSSELNVNALELDDSALYLCASSPTPNEKLFFGSGTQLSVL.

The rearrangement links TRBV28 to TRBJ1-2, with a weak D call TRBD1 (6 bases). In germline, CDR1 is MDHEN, CDR2 SYDVKM. The V gene lost 5 bases and the J gene lost 4 bases, with 14 bases spanning the gap. The CDR3 has 14 residues. CDR3 nucleotides: TGTGCCAGCAGTCCGCAACAGGGCCTCTATGGCTACACCTTC. This sequence encodes CASSPQQGLYGYTF.

The V call is TRBV6-1, the J call TRBJ2-3; D may be TRBD2 (6 bases). The V gene lost 6 bases and the J gene lost 2 bases, with 12 bases spanning the gap. The CDR3 consists of 14 residues. Germline values: CDR1 MNHNS, CDR2 SASEGT. The DNA of the CDR3 is TGTGCCAGCAGCAGGGAGGTGGTCACAGATACGCAGTATTTT. It is translated as CASSREVVTDTQYF.

This rearrangement joins TRBV25-1 to TRBJ2-3, with 11 bases matching TRBD2. This CDR3 contains 16 residues. CDR1 and CDR2 from the germline V gene are MGHDK and SYGVNS. J was trimmed by 6 bases and V by 4 bases; bases with no gene match: 9. This CDR3 reads CASSGSRLAGRDTQYF. The CDR3 region has the DNA TGTGCCAGCAGTGGAAGCCGACTAGCGGGAAGGGATACGCAGTATTTT. Based on the CDR3 plus reference TRBV25-1 and TRBJ2-3, the full variable domain is EADIYQTPRYLVIGTGKKITLECSQTMGHDKMYWYQQDPGMELHLIHYSYGVNSTEKGDLSSESTVSRIRTEHFPLTLESARPSHTSQYLCASSGSRLAGRDTQYFGPGTRLTVL.

V usage is TRBV4-1 and J usage is TRBJ1-3; D is undetermined. V was pared by 4 bases and J by 0 bases, with 10 bases between. Germline CDR1 is MGHRA and CDR2 is YSYEKL. The CDR3 has 15 residues. The CDR3 DNA follows: TGCGCCAGCAGCCCAGGAGACCTCTCTGGAAACACCATATATTTT. Translation gives CASSPGDLSGNTIYF.

The V gene is TRBV27, the J gene TRBJ1-4, with 7 nucleotides matching TRBD1. J was trimmed by 4 bases and V by 0 bases; bases with no gene match: 8. Germline V gene sequence: CDR1 MNHEY, CDR2 SMNVEV (reference sequence). The CDR3 totals 17 residues. The CDR3 DNA sequence: TGTGCCAGCAGTTTATCCCCAGGGGGACTTGATAATGAAAAACTGTTTTTT. Protein sequence: CASSLSPGGLDNEKLFF. Full variable domain (remainder filled in from reference TRBV27 and TRBJ1-4): EAQVTQNPRYLITVTGKKLTVTCSQNMNHEYMSWYRQDPGLGLRQIYYSMNVEVTDKGDVPEGYKVSRKEKRNFPLILESPSPNQTSLYFCASSLSPGGLDNEKLFFGSGTQLSVL.

This clone was found once. This chain connects TRBV4-3 to TRBJ2-3; TRBD1 matches 7 bases. CDR1 is LGHNA, CDR2 YSLEER, per germline. The CDR3 loop spans 17 amino acids. The trim removed 0 bases at V and 0 bases at J, leaving 6 bases unmatched. The chain's CDR3 is CASSQELFRGSTDTQYF. In DNA form, the CDR3 reads TGCGCCAGCAGCCAAGAACTGTTCAGGGGGAGCACAGATACGCAGTATTTT.

CDR3 DNA sequence: TGTGCCAGTAGCCGATGGGGGACAGGGGCCTACGAGCAGTACTTC. It specifies CASSRWGTGAYEQYF. V gene TRBV19 combines with J gene TRBJ2-7, with 10 positions matching TRBD1. The V gene's germline CDR1 is LNHDA and CDR2 SQIVND (reference sequence). With 6 bases clipped from V and 2 bases from J, the junction kept 7 bases outside the gene matches. This CDR3 contains 15 residues.

The chain links TRBV19 to TRBJ1-1; D is ambiguous. CDR1 and CDR2 (germline): LNHDA, SQIVND (reference sequence). The CDR3 extends over 12 amino acids. V was pared by 3 bases and J by 3 bases, with 5 bases between. CDR3 sequence (DNA): TGTGCCAGTAGTATGGAACACACTGAAGCTTTCTTT. Translated, it gives CASSMEHTEAFF.

This rearrangement joins TRBV2 to TRBJ2-1; D unresolved. V lost 0 bases and J 9 bases, leaving 9 bases between the germline ends. The CDR3 covers 13 residues. Germline V CDR1 and CDR2: SNHLY, FYNNEI. CDR3: CASSEAARGEQFF. The DNA of the CDR3 is TGTGCCAGCAGTGAAGCGGCCCGAGGTGAGCAGTTCTTC. Looking up the rest from reference TRBV2 and TRBJ2-1 gives the full variable domain: EPEVTQTPSHQVTQMGQEVILRCVPISNHLYFYWYRQILGQKVEFLVSFYNNEISEKSEIFDDQFSVERPDGSNFTLKIRSTKLEDSAMYFCASSEAARGEQFFGPGTRLTVL.